The clone carrying this TCR beta chain was detected only a few times. V lost 1 base and J lost 5; bases outside the gene matches: 5. There are 14 residues in the CDR3. From germline, CDR1 is SGHRS and CDR2 YFSETQ. Library preparation (for TCRbeta) was performed with unique molecular identifiers. TCRdb called the PCR reads again in MiXCR, with one record for every CDR3 protein. The table records almost 500,000 distinct CDR3 sequences, 12% of them present only once. This sample is drawn from a study of T-cell reconstitution after alpha-beta-depleted transplantation in children. This TCR was sampled from a human donor who donated a stem cell graft to a child with combined immunodeficiency. The source material was PBMCs from the stem cell graft donor, sampled from the stem cell graft. The chain couples TRBV5-1 to TRBJ2-7; 8 bases are a match to TRBD1. The CDR3 sequence: CASSLLGQDHEQYF. The CDR3 nucleotides read TGCGCCAGCAGCTTGTTGGGACAGGACCACGAGCAGTACTTC.